This TCR beta chain came from a study of cytomegalovirus exposure and HLA in healthy donors. Use of 60 Vbeta and 13 Jbeta primers characterized the PCR. Sequencing used immunoSEQ multiplex PCR; TCRdb keeps in-frame clones, though not all of them. The repertoire has around 150,000 clones, around 9.6% of them found once; the top ten carry 1.5% to 2%. Trimming removed 4 bases at V and 5 bases at J, with 14 bases between. This CDR3 is 14 amino acids long. Germline V gene lookup returns CDR1 SGHAT and CDR2 FQNNGV. This TCR came from a male donor in good health and CMV-seronegative. Input material: PBMCs. The genes are TRBV11-2 and TRBJ2-5; maybe TRBD1 (6 bases). The CDR3 sequence is CASSYQTGGETQYF. The CDR3 region has the DNA TGTGCCAGCAGCTACCAGACAGGCGGGGAGACCCAGTACTTC. The variable domain in full, with the rest retrieved from reference TRBV11-2 and TRBJ2-5, is EAGVAQSPRYKIIEKRQSVAFWCNPISGHATLYWYQQILGQGPKLLIQFQNNGVVDDSQLPKDRFSAERLKGVDSTLKIQPAKLEDSAVYLCASSYQTGGETQYFGPGTRLLVL.